A single sample is the source of the 20 T cell receptor beta chains below, sequenced in a study of control samples from healthy donors and cancer patients. The protocol was immunoSEQ multiplex PCR, while the TCRdb copy is restricted to in-frame clones and leaves out a portion. The data show about 86,000 clones, about 94% seen once. Material: blood. These receptors originate from a woman between 18 and 29 years old in good health.

The chain has TRBV7-6 and TRBJ1-1; no reliable D call. V lost 6 bases, J lost 1 base, and 9 bases lay in between. The germline V gene has CDR1 SGHVS and CDR2 FNYEAQ. CDR3 length equals 13 residues. CDR3 sequence reads: CASRKTANTEAFF. CDR3 nucleotide sequence: TGTGCCAGCAGAAAAACAGCGAACACTGAAGCTTTCTTT. Full variable domain (missing parts from reference TRBV7-6 and TRBJ1-1): GAGVSQSPRYKVTKRGQDVALRCDPISGHVSLYWYRQALGQGPEFLTYFNYEAQQDKSGLPNDRFSAERPEGSISTLTIQRTEQRDSAMYRCASRKTANTEAFFGQGTRLTVV.

CDR3 protein: CASASGTEDPIAKNIQYF. In DNA, the CDR3 is TGCGCCAGCGCATCCGGGACAGAAGATCCAATAGCCAAAAACATTCAGTACTTC. This rearrangement joins TRBV10-1 to TRBJ2-4; 7 bases agree with TRBD1. The trim removed 8 bases at V and 0 bases at J, leaving 16 bases unmatched. The CDR3 contains 18 residues. Germline-derived CDR1 and CDR2 are WNHNN and SYGVQD (reference sequence).

On this clone: The sample carries other DNA sequences with the same CDR3. The rearrangement joins TRBV2 to TRBJ1-1, with D maybe TRBD1 (6 bases). V was clipped by 4 bases and J by 1 base, with 10 bases between them. CDR3 size: 14 residues. The germline gives CDR1 SNHLY, CDR2 FYNNEI. This CDR3 is CASSVGGANTEAFF. In DNA, the CDR3 is TGTGCCAGCAGTGTAGGGGGGGCGAACACTGAAGCTTTCTTT.

The chain combines TRBV5-4 with TRBJ2-5; D uncertain. Trimming took 1 base from V and 3 from J, leaving 7 bases between them. This CDR3 comprises 13 residues. The germline CDR1 and CDR2 sequences are SGHNT and YYREEE (reference sequence). The CDR3 sequence: CASSLLREETQYF. CDR3 DNA sequence: TGTGCCAGCAGCTTGTTACGGGAAGAGACCCAGTACTTC.

CDR3 in amino acids: CASSGQHYGYTF. The CDR3 bases are TGTGCCAGCTCGGGACAGCACTATGGCTACACCTTC. V gene TRBV27 combines with J gene TRBJ1-2, with TRBD1 identical over 7 bases. V lost 8 bases and J lost 3; bases outside the gene matches: 3. The CDR3 has 12 residues. The V gene's germline CDR1 is MNHEY and CDR2 SMNVEV (reference sequence).

The chain couples TRBV4-1 to TRBJ1-1, with 7 bases matching TRBD1. The CDR3 has 14 residues. V dropped 3 bases and J dropped 4; count of bases not matched to a gene: 5. CDR1 is MGHRA and CDR2 is YSYEKL in the germline V gene. CDR3 protein: CASSHPDRATEAFF. CDR3 nucleotide sequence: TGCGCCAGCAGCCACCCTGACAGGGCCACTGAAGCTTTCTTT.

The V gene is TRBV11-2, the J gene TRBJ1-2; no clear D gene. The CDR3 is made up of 13 amino acids. Trimming shortened V by 0 bases and J by 4 bases, and 6 bases separated the two germline ends. Germline CDR1 reads SGHAT; CDR2 reads FQNNGV. As DNA, the CDR3 is TGTGCCAGCAGCTTAGAGAGGGCCTATGGCTACACCTTC. It encodes CASSLERAYGYTF.

The rearrangement joins TRBV12-3 or TRBV12-4 to TRBJ2-7; D is tentatively TRBD1 or TRBD2 (5 bases each). The CDR3 sequence is 13 residues long. V lost 5 bases, J lost 3 bases, and 11 bases lay in between. In nucleotides, the CDR3 is TGTGCCAGCAGTAAAAGGGACGGCTACGAGCAGTACTTC. Its translation is CASSKRDGYEQYF.

This clone was recorded once. This rearrangement joins TRBV4-1 to TRBJ2-7; D is possibly TRBD1 or TRBD2 (5 bases each). This CDR3 has 15 amino acids. V was trimmed by 0 bases and J by 6 bases, leaving 15 bases between them. CDR1 is MGHRA and CDR2 is YSYEKL in the germline V gene. Written as DNA, the CDR3 is TGCGCCAGCAGCCAAGATCCCGGGACCCTAGGCGAGCAGTACTTC. Translated: CASSQDPGTLGEQYF.

This clone counts as medium-sized. The genes are TRBV6-2 or TRBV6-3 and TRBJ2-3; D uncertain. Germline-derived CDR1 and CDR2 are MNHEY and SVGEGT. V dropped 4 bases and J dropped 2 bases, with 10 bases sitting between them. The CDR3 has 14 residues. CDR3 bases: TGTGCCAGCAGTTTCGGTAAAGACACAGATACGCAGTATTTT. Amino acids: CASSFGKDTDTQYF.

This clone has just one count. The genes are TRBV18 and TRBJ1-1; D is undetermined. V dropped 1 base and J dropped 5 bases, with 8 bases sitting between them. CDR1 and CDR2 (germline): KGHSH, LQKENI. The CDR3 has 13 residues. The CDR3 DNA sequence: TGTGCCAGCTCACCACGATCGGCGACTGAAGCTTTCTTT. Its protein is CASSPRSATEAFF.

The rearrangement uses TRBV5-6 and TRBJ2-5; D not certain. The CDR3 runs to 14 residues. Trimming took off 5 bases at V and 3 bases at J, with 14 bases between the two ends. CDR1 is SGHDT and CDR2 is YYEEEE in the germline V gene. The CDR3 region has the DNA TGTGCCAGCAGGAGAGGAGTGTCAGAAGAGACCCAGTACTTC. It is translated as CASRRGVSEETQYF.

V is TRBV4-3 and J is TRBJ1-4; no definite D call. Trimming removed 0 bases at V and 5 bases at J, with 10 bases between. The CDR3 length is 15 residues. Per the germline V gene, CDR1 is LGHNA and CDR2 is YSLEER. The CDR3 protein is CASSQERRPNEKLFF. In DNA, the CDR3 is TGCGCCAGCAGCCAAGAAAGGCGGCCAAATGAAAAACTGTTTTTT.

The chain has TRBV28 and TRBJ1-1; no firm D call. The CDR3 extends over 13 amino acids. Trimming cost V 6 bases and J 1 base, with 9 bases left between them. CDR1 is MDHEN and CDR2 is SYDVKM in the germline V gene. The DNA for the CDR3 is TGTGCCAGCAGACTACCTAGGAACACTGAAGCTTTCTTT. This sequence encodes CASRLPRNTEAFF. The full variable domain, in which reference TRBV28 and TRBJ1-1 provide the parts outside the CDR3, is DVKVTQSSRYLVKRTGEKVFLECVQDMDHENMFWYRQDPGLGLRLIYFSYDVKMKEKGDIPEGYSVSREKKERFSLILESASTNQTSMYLCASRLPRNTEAFFGQGTRLTVV.

The rearrangement uses TRBV19 and TRBJ2-7; TRBD2 agrees at 9 bases. Germline loops: CDR1 LNHDA, CDR2 SQIVND (reference sequence). V shed 4 bases, J shed 1 base, and the junction held 8 bases outside the gene matches. CDR3 length equals 16 residues. The CDR3 DNA is TGTGCCAGTAGTACCCCCGAGACTAGCGGTTCCTACGAGCAGTACTTC. This translates into CASSTPETSGSYEQYF.

V usage is TRBV5-1 and J usage is TRBJ2-2, with unresolved D. The CDR3 contains 12 residues. The germline V gene has CDR1 SGHRS and CDR2 YFSETQ. V shed 9 bases and J shed 0 bases, with 6 bases lying between them. CDR3 nucleotides: TGCGCCAAGGTCGCGAACACCGGGGAGCTGTTTTTT. It yields the protein CAKVANTGELFF.

The V gene is TRBV9, the J gene TRBJ1-4; D not certain. V was shortened by 3 bases and J by 6 bases, with 9 bases between the two germline ends. The CDR3 loop spans 13 amino acids. Germline V lookup: CDR1 SGDLS, CDR2 YYNGEE. The CDR3 sequence: CASSAGGDEKLFF. The CDR3 nucleotides read TGTGCCAGCAGCGCCGGAGGCGATGAAAAACTGTTTTTT.

The chain recombines TRBV27 with TRBJ2-1, with D possibly being TRBD1 or TRBD2 (5 bases each). Trimming stripped 6 bases from V and 4 bases from J, with 16 bases between. Germline V gene sequence: CDR1 MNHEY, CDR2 SMNVEV (reference sequence). The CDR3 spans 15 residues. This CDR3 is CASSPGGGIYNEQFF. DNA of the CDR3: TGTGCCAGCAGCCCTGGGGGTGGCATTTACAATGAGCAGTTCTTC.

This chain uses TRBV19 with TRBJ2-7; 8 bases align to TRBD1. This CDR3 is built from 15 residues. Looked up from germline, CDR1 is LNHDA and CDR2 is SQIVND (reference sequence). With 5 bases clipped from V and 5 bases from J, the junction kept 11 bases outside the gene matches. The CDR3 is CASSPPGTGTNEQYF. The CDR3 DNA reads TGTGCCAGTAGTCCCCCCGGGACAGGTACAAACGAGCAGTACTTC.

The chain links TRBV5-6 to TRBJ1-6, with D perhaps TRBD1 (5 bases). Germline CDR1 reads SGHDT; CDR2 reads YYEEEE. The CDR3 is 15 residues long. Deletions cut 0 bases from V and 7 bases from J, with 11 bases between. The CDR3 region has the DNA TGTGCCAGCAGCTTGGTCGGGCGACAGAATTCACCCCTCCACTTT. It yields the protein CASSLVGRQNSPLHF.